The 29 T cell receptor beta chains below all came from one sample that was sequenced in a study of response to subunit inactivated influenza vaccine. MiXCR, applied by TCRdb to the RT-PCR reads, yields one record per CDR3 protein. Altogether about 570,000 distinct CDR3 sequences are present, about 12% being singletons, with the ten largest covering 10% to 13%. The specimen was PBMCs from blood, collected on the day of vaccination. These receptors came from a man aged 50-60 years who received an inactivated influenza vaccine.

This clonotype showed up many times. The genes are TRBV20-1 and TRBJ2-3, with 9 positions matching TRBD2. The CDR3 is made up of 14 amino acids. V was pared by 0 bases and J by 5 bases, with 3 bases of the junction left unmatched. The germline gives CDR1 DFQATT, CDR2 SNEGSKA (reference sequence). CDR3 nucleotides: TGCAGTGCTAGAGATAGCGGGGGTGGAGATACGCAGTATTTT. Residues: CSARDSGGGDTQYF.

The chain is built from TRBV7-6 and TRBJ1-5; 7 bases are a match to TRBD1. The V gene end was trimmed by 5 bases and the J gene end by 0 bases; junction bases not matched to a gene: 7. The CDR3 loop spans 16 amino acids. The germline V gene encodes CDR1 SGHVS and CDR2 FNYEAQ. CDR3 in amino acids: CASSPGDRYSNQPQHF. The CDR3 nucleotides are TGTGCCAGCAGCCCGGGGGACAGATATAGCAATCAGCCCCAGCATTTT.

The chain combines TRBV29-1 with TRBJ1-1, with D uncertain. Germline V gene lookup returns CDR1 SQVTM and CDR2 ANQGSEA. The length of the CDR3 is 12 residues. The V and J ends lost 3 bases and 4 bases respectively, with 9 bases between them. The CDR3 coding sequence is TGCAGCGTTGACGTTGAGGGCACTGAAGCTTTCTTT. Translating gives CSVDVEGTEAFF.

The CDR3 sequence: CATSVMGEADTQYF. CDR3 DNA sequence: TGTGCCACCAGTGTGATGGGGGAGGCAGATACGCAGTATTTT. The chain employs TRBV24-1 and TRBJ2-3; D possibly corresponds to TRBD2 (6 bases). The germline V and J ends were trimmed by 5 bases and 4 bases, with 12 bases remaining between them. This CDR3 has 14 amino acids. CDR1 is KGHDR, CDR2 SFDVKD, per germline.

This clonotype was observed many times. V is TRBV12-3 or TRBV12-4 and J is TRBJ2-2, with 10 bases that match TRBD1. There are 15 residues in the CDR3. After removal of 4 bases from V and 1 base from J, the junction contained 0 bases not matched to a gene. CDR3 in DNA: TGTGCCAGCAGTTGGGACAGGGGGAACACCGGGGAGCTGTTTTTT. Translating it yields CASSWDRGNTGELFF.

The chain carries TRBV2 and TRBJ1-2; tentatively, D is TRBD1 (6 bases). CDR1 and CDR2 (germline): SNHLY, FYNNEI. V was pared by 6 bases and J by 5 bases, with 16 bases between. The CDR3 is 14 amino acids. The CDR3 DNA reads as TGTGCCAGCAGGGCCCAGGGGACCCCTTATGGCTACACCTTC. Its protein is CASRAQGTPYGYTF.

This sequence joins TRBV5-1 and TRBJ2-5; D assignment may be TRBD1 or TRBD2 (5 bases each). Germline values: CDR1 SGHRS, CDR2 YFSETQ. Trimming removed 2 bases at V and 1 base at J, with 12 bases between. The CDR3 runs 15 residues. The CDR3 sequence: CASSFGGISQETQYF. The CDR3 DNA reads as TGCGCCAGCAGCTTTGGGGGAATCTCCCAAGAGACCCAGTACTTC.

The chain is built from TRBV24-1 and TRBJ2-1; a possible D gene is TRBD2 (6 bases). The CDR3 spans 17 residues. The germline gives CDR1 KGHDR, CDR2 SFDVKD. Trimming shortened V by 4 bases and J by 2 bases, and 17 bases separated the two germline ends. In DNA form, the CDR3 reads TGTGCCACCAGTGACCCCCACGCGGGGAATACCTACAATGAGCAGTTCTTC. This translates into CATSDPHAGNTYNEQFF.

The V and J genes are TRBV11-2 and TRBJ2-7, with 10 bases that match TRBD2. CDR1 and CDR2 from the germline V gene are SGHAT and FQNNGV. The CDR3 contains 18 residues. V lost 3 bases to trimming and J lost 7 bases; unmatched junction nucleotides: 18. CDR3 sequence reads: CASSFHSSGGPGVGEQYF. The CDR3 nucleotides are TGTGCCAGCAGCTTCCACTCTAGCGGGGGACCGGGTGTCGGAGAGCAGTACTTC.

This clonotype was counted a few times. The V call is TRBV9, the J call TRBJ2-3, with 8 nucleotides matching TRBD1. V lost 2 bases and J lost 2; bases outside the gene matches: 7. Per germline, CDR1 SGDLS and CDR2 YYNGEE. This CDR3 is built from 16 residues. CDR3 in amino acids: CASSVGTGTPTDTQYF. In DNA, the CDR3 is TGTGCCAGCAGCGTCGGGACAGGAACCCCCACAGATACGCAGTATTTT.

In its sample, this clonotype was seen many times. The V call is TRBV30, the J call TRBJ2-1; 7 bases fit TRBD1. V was clipped by 0 bases and J by 15 bases; unmatched bases: 11. Germline lookup yields CDR1 GTSNPN and CDR2 SVGIG (reference sequence). This CDR3 has 13 residues. CDR3 bases: TGTGCCTGGAGTGTGATGTTTCGACAGGGTCCGTTCTTC. It codes for CAWSVMFRQGPFF.

In its sample, this clonotype was seen many times. V is TRBV12-3 or TRBV12-4 and J is TRBJ2-5; 7 nucleotides match TRBD1. The CDR3 has 16 residues. V lost 5 bases, J lost 2 bases, and 11 bases stayed unmatched. CDR3 bases: TGTGCCAGCAGTAACCGGGACAGCTATGTACAAGAGACCCAGTACTTC. This sequence encodes CASSNRDSYVQETQYF.

This clonotype was found a few times. The chain uses TRBV28 and TRBJ2-2; D gene ambiguous. The length of the CDR3 is 16 residues. Trimming shortened V by 3 bases and J by 1 base, and 12 bases separated the two germline ends. Germline assignment: CDR1 MDHEN and CDR2 SYDVKM. DNA of the CDR3: TGTGCCAGCAGTTTTTTAGGCAGTTTGAACACCGGGGAGCTGTTTTTT. This codes for CASSFLGSLNTGELFF.

At least ten counts were recorded for this clonotype. The rearrangement uses TRBV2 and TRBJ2-2, with a tentative D call TRBD1 (5 bases). The CDR3 is made up of 17 amino acids. From germline, CDR1 is SNHLY and CDR2 FYNNEI. Trimming took off 4 bases at V and 2 bases at J, with 17 bases between the two ends. CDR3: CASSAMGLVSNTGELFF. In nucleotides, the CDR3 is TGTGCCAGCAGTGCCATGGGGCTAGTGAGTAACACCGGGGAGCTGTTTTTT.

V gene TRBV27 combines with J gene TRBJ2-2; TRBD2 agrees at 10 bases. J lost 3 bases, V lost 0 bases, and 4 bases had no gene match. There are 17 residues in the CDR3. Germline CDR1 reads MNHEY; CDR2 reads SMNVEV (reference sequence). Written as DNA, the CDR3 is TGTGCCAGCAGTTTATCGTTAGGACTAGCGGACACCGGGGAGCTGTTTTTT. This codes for CASSLSLGLADTGELFF.

The CDR3 loop is CASSYSGGSLTGELFF. The CDR3 DNA follows: TGTGCCAGCAGTTATAGCGGGGGGTCACTCACCGGGGAGCTGTTTTTT. The J gene is TRBJ2-2, the V gene TRBV6-2 or TRBV6-3; the match to TRBD2 covers 10 bases. This CDR3 has 16 amino acids. CDR1 MNHEY and CDR2 SVGEGT come from the germline V gene. Germline trimming cut 3 bases from V and 4 bases from J; bases unmatched to any gene: 5.

This clonotype showed up many times. CDR3: CSARGMGGFGSDTQYF. The CDR3 region has the DNA TGCAGTGCTAGAGGGATGGGAGGGTTCGGCTCAGATACGCAGTATTTT. The V and J genes are TRBV20-1 and TRBJ2-3, with TRBD2 matching over 7 bases. The length of the CDR3 is 16 residues. Unmatched junction bases numbered 11, after V lost 1 base and J lost 4 bases. Germline V gene data show CDR1 as DFQATT and CDR2 as SNEGSKA (reference sequence).

This sequence joins TRBV14 and TRBJ2-1; no firm D call. Trimming removed 1 base from V and 0 bases from J, with 4 bases in between. This CDR3 contains 14 residues. Germline lookup yields CDR1 SGHDN and CDR2 FVKESK. CDR3 protein: CASSQVGSYNEQFF. In DNA form, the CDR3 reads TGTGCCAGCAGCCAAGTCGGCTCCTACAATGAGCAGTTCTTC.

This clonotype was seen a few times. J is TRBJ2-1 and V is TRBV27; TRBD2 matches at 9 bases. This CDR3 has 18 amino acids. Trimming removed 0 bases from V and 4 bases from J; junction bases left unmatched: 10. Germline CDR1 MNHEY, CDR2 SMNVEV (reference sequence). Here the CDR3 reads CASSLSFRSGGLYNEQFF. CDR3 sequence (DNA): TGTGCCAGCAGTTTATCGTTTCGTAGCGGGGGCCTTTACAATGAGCAGTTCTTC.

A few counts support this clonotype. J is TRBJ2-3 and V is TRBV24-1; possibly TRBD1 for D (6 bases). V lost 0 bases to trimming and J lost 4 bases, with 10 bases between them. The CDR3 spans 15 residues. Germline CDR1 reads KGHDR; CDR2 reads SFDVKD. The CDR3 here is CATSDLMPGADTQYF. In DNA form, the CDR3 reads TGTGCCACCAGTGATTTGATGCCAGGGGCAGATACGCAGTATTTT.

This clonotype was seen at least ten times. The chain links TRBV4-3 to TRBJ2-7; maybe TRBD2 (5 bases). CDR3 size: 15 residues. CDR1 and CDR2 (germline): LGHNA, YSLEER. V dropped 0 bases and J dropped 2 bases, with 11 bases sitting between them. As DNA, the CDR3 is TGCGCCAGCAGCCAAGACCCAGCGGTTGCCTACGAGCAGTACTTC. Its protein product is CASSQDPAVAYEQYF.

This clonotype was counted between two and nine times. The rearrangement links TRBV7-2 to TRBJ2-1; 9 bases fit TRBD2. The CDR3 length is 17 residues. Germline lookup yields CDR1 SGHTA and CDR2 FQGNSA. With 1 base clipped from V and 1 base from J, the junction kept 5 bases outside the gene matches. CDR3 sequence reads: CASSLVAGGPSYNEQFF. The CDR3 DNA reads TGTGCCAGCAGCTTAGTGGCGGGAGGGCCATCCTACAATGAGCAGTTCTTC. Filled out from reference TRBV7-2 and TRBJ2-1, the complete variable domain reads GAGVSQSPSNKVTEKGKDVELRCDPISGHTALYWYRQSLGQGLEFLIYFQGNSAPDKSGLPSDRFSAERTGGSVSTLTIQRTQQEDSAVYLCASSLVAGGPSYNEQFFGPGTRLTVL.

A few counts support this clonotype. The J gene is TRBJ2-3, the V gene TRBV10-3; 10 bases are a match to TRBD2. The trim removed 4 bases at V and 7 bases at J, leaving 8 bases unmatched. CDR1 and CDR2 from the germline V gene are ENHRY and SYGVKD. The CDR3 contains 15 residues. The CDR3 DNA reads as TGTGCCATCAGTGTTGAGCGGGGGGGCCAAAATACGCAGTATTTT. It yields the protein CAISVERGGQNTQYF.

The chain carries TRBV20-1 and TRBJ2-3, with 7 nucleotides matching TRBD1. V lost 6 bases to trimming and J lost 2 bases; unmatched junction nucleotides: 8. Germline CDR1 DFQATT, CDR2 SNEGSKA (reference sequence). CDR3 size: 14 residues. The CDR3 loop is CSATGVGHTDTQYF. The CDR3 DNA sequence: TGCAGTGCAACAGGGGTAGGACACACAGATACGCAGTATTTT.

The chain employs TRBV6-1 and TRBJ2-7; the D gene is possibly TRBD2 (6 bases). This CDR3 comprises 15 residues. Per germline, CDR1 MNHNS and CDR2 SASEGT. Trimming removed 10 bases at V and 0 bases at J, with 19 bases between. CDR3 in amino acids: CATVSAGQSSYEQYF. CDR3 nucleotides: TGTGCCACCGTGAGTGCGGGGCAGAGCTCCTACGAGCAGTACTTC.

Only a few counts were recorded for this clonotype. The chain carries TRBV5-1 and TRBJ2-2; TRBD2 matches 8 bases. Trimming removed 4 bases from V and 2 bases from J; junction bases left unmatched: 13. This CDR3 comprises 18 residues. Per germline, CDR1 SGHRS and CDR2 YFSETQ. CDR3 in amino acids: CASSRKSGGAVNTGELFF. In DNA, the CDR3 is TGCGCCAGCAGCCGAAAAAGCGGGGGAGCTGTTAACACCGGGGAGCTGTTTTTT.

The sample holds a few counts of this clonotype. This rearrangement joins TRBV5-1 to TRBJ2-5; D call uncertain. Germline loops: CDR1 SGHRS, CDR2 YFSETQ. V was cut by 0 bases and J by 5 bases, with 20 bases left in between. The length of the CDR3 is 17 residues. CDR3 amino acids: CASSLGVLQRGLETQYF. The CDR3 bases are TGCGCCAGCAGCTTGGGAGTTCTACAGAGAGGTTTGGAGACCCAGTACTTC.

This clonotype has only a few counts. The CDR3 DNA sequence: TGTGCCAGCAGCCAAGAATTGGGCAAAGCCTACGAGCAGTACTTC. Its protein is CASSQELGKAYEQYF. The chain couples TRBV4-2 to TRBJ2-7; D call uncertain. Between the trimmed V and J ends, which lost 0 bases and 2 bases, there was a span of 11 bases. The germline V gene encodes CDR1 LGHNA and CDR2 YNFKEQ. This CDR3 is 15 amino acids long.

The chain has TRBV10-3 and TRBJ2-7; 8 nucleotides match TRBD1. The CDR3 runs to 16 residues. V lost 4 bases to trimming and J lost 1 base; unmatched junction nucleotides: 9. The germline V gene encodes CDR1 ENHRY and CDR2 SYGVKD. The CDR3 DNA follows: TGTGCCATCAGTGGGGTCGGAGGACAGGGTTCCTACGAGCAGTACTTC. Protein sequence: CAISGVGGQGSYEQYF.